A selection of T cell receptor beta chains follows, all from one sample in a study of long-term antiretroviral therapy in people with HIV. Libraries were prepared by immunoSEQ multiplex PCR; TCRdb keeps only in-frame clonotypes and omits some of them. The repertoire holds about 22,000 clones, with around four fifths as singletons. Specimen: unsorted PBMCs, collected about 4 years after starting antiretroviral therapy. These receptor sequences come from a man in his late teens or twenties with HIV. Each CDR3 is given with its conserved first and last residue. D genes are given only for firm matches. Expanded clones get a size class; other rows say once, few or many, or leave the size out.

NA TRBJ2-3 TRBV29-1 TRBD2 CSGGRGADTQYF TGCAGCGGGGGGCGGGGGGCAGATACGCAGTATTTT
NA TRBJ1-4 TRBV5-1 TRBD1 CASSFDRETEKLFF TGCGCCAGCAGCTTTGACAGGGAGACTGAAAAACTGTTTTTT
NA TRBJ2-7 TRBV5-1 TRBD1 CASSSRDRGLYEQYF TGCGCCAGCAGCTCCCGGGACAGGGGACTGTACGAGCAGTACTTC
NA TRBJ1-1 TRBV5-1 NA CASSQGGTEAFF TGCGCCAGCAGCCAAGGGGGAACTGAAGCTTTCTTT
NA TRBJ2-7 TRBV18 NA CASSPSPVTGDEQYF TGTGCCAGCTCACCTTCACCAGTCACAGGAGACGAGCAGTACTTC
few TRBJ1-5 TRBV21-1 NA CASSCRDHWSNQPQHF TGTGCCAGCAGCTGCCGGGACCATTGGAGCAATCAGCCCCAGCATTTT
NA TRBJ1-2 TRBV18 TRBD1 CASSPRQGEGGYTF TGTGCCAGCTCCCCTCGACAGGGAGAGGGTGGCTACACCTTC
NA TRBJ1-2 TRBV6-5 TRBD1 CASSPTGESWYGYTF TGTGCCAGCAGTCCTACAGGGGAGTCTTGGTATGGCTACACCTTC
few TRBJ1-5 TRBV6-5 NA CASSYSLQQQPQHF TGTGCCAGCAGTTACTCTTTACAGCAGCAGCCCCAGCATTTT
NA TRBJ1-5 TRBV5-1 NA CASSLVGGGKPQHF TGCGCCAGCAGCTTGGTGGGGGGCGGGAAGCCCCAGCATTTT
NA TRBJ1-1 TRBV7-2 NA CASSLGALNQFF TGTGCCAGCAGCTTAGGCGCGCTGAACCAATTCTTT
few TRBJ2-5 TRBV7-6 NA CASSPQGPQETQYF TGTGCCAGCAGCCCCCAAGGGCCCCAAGAGACCCAGTACTTC
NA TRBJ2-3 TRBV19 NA CASSTVQGEGTDTQYF TGTGCCAGTAGTACCGTACAGGGTGAGGGCACAGATACGCAGTATTTT
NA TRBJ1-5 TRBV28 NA CASRRSGPNQPQHF TGTGCCAGCAGGAGATCCGGGCCAAATCAGCCCCAGCATTTT
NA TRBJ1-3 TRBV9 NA CASSVGSGNTIYF TGTGCCAGCAGCGTAGGCTCTGGAAACACCATATATTTT
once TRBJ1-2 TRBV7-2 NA CASSPVGAVTGYTF TGTGCCAGCAGTCCGGTGGGGGCCGTGACGGGCTACACCTTC
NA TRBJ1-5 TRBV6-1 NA CASSVVGQPQHF TGTGCCAGCAGCGTGGTCGGTCAGCCCCAGCATTTT
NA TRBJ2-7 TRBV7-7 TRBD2 CASSLGTSKHYEQYF TGTGCTAGCAGCTTGGGGACTAGCAAACACTACGAGCAGTACTTC
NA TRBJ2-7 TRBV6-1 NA CASGLGTYTFEQYF TGTGCCAGCGGACTCGGGACTTATACGTTCGAGCAGTACTTC
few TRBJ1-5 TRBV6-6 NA CASSPKRELGPQHF TGTGCCAGCAGTCCAAAAAGGGAATTGGGGCCCCAGCATTTT
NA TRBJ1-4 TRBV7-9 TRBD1 CASSLVRTGANNEKLFF TGTGCCAGCAGCTTAGTGAGGACAGGCGCGAATAATGAAAAACTGTTTTTT
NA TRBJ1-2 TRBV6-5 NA CATGGQNRGYTF TGTGCCACCGGCGGACAGAATCGGGGCTACACCTTC